This T cell receptor beta chain was recorded in a study of CD8 T cells in ankylosing spondylitis. TCRdb reprocessed the 5' RACE reads with MiXCR, giving one entry per CDR3 protein. Among some 140,000 distinct CDR3 sequences listed, more than 7% were seen once. This clonotype has at least ten counts. Trimming stripped 11 bases from V and 1 base from J, with 17 bases between. The CDR3 runs 14 residues. Per germline, CDR1 MNHEY and CDR2 SMNVEV (reference sequence). This sequence was found in a male donor with ankylosing spondylitis. Sequenced sample: synovial fluid, either unsorted or a sorted T cell fraction (not recorded which). V gene TRBV27 combines with J gene TRBJ1-1; D remains ambiguous. Written as DNA, the CDR3 is TGTGCCTCCTTCGGGCGGATGAGGAACACTGAAGCTTTCTTT. Amino acid sequence: CASFGRMRNTEAFF.